This T cell receptor beta chain was obtained from a study of vaccination and CD4 T cells after COVID-19. Details on this clonotype: As yet, its antigen is unknown.

Indicated treatment: approximately nine-day PBMC culture with coronavirus spike peptide pools or control peptides (ViraFEST assay). Germline assignment: CDR1 ENHRY and CDR2 SYGVKD. Trimming shortened V by 1 base and J by 1 base, and 14 bases separated the two germline ends. There are 17 residues in the CDR3. CD4+ T cells that had been cultured provided DNA sequenced with the Oncomine TCR Beta short-read assay. The template was genomic DNA from cultured CD4+ T cells. In TCRdb, the PCR reads were re-called with MiXCR into one record per CDR3 protein. The table shows 20,000 or so distinct CDR3 sequences, with less than 35% occurring only once.

This chain uses TRBV10-3 with TRBJ1-5; D call uncertain. The source of this sequence is a human donor with COVID-19. The sequenced sample was cultured CD4+ T cells from blood. The CDR3 region has the DNA TGTGCCATCAGTGAGTTGGCGGGATTAGGGAGCAATCAGCCCCAGCATTTT. Amino acid sequence: CAISELAGLGSNQPQHF.